The next 10 T cell receptor beta chains were all read from a single sample in a study of PD-L1 blockade in urothelial cancer. The time point is: peripheral blood 6 weeks after treatment start. Data came from immunoSEQ multiplex PCR; TCRdb stores just in-frame clones and leaves some out. In the table there are around 40,000 clones, around 80% of which are singletons. The sample in question was PBMCs, obtained around atezolizumab (anti-PD-L1) treatment. The receptors derive from a man aged 60 to 75 with urothelial cancer.

This clone was seen a single time. The chain is built from TRBV9 and TRBJ2-7; possibly TRBD2 for D (6 bases). Germline V gene lookup returns CDR1 SGDLS and CDR2 YYNGEE. The length of the CDR3 is 16 residues. V lost 0 bases and J lost 0, with 13 bases in between. CDR3 region: CASSVDGSGPSYEQYF. DNA for the CDR3: TGTGCCAGCAGCGTAGATGGTAGCGGTCCCTCCTACGAGCAGTACTTC.

Only one count was recorded for this clone. A junction boundary mismatches the germline segment, possibly from a read error. The rearrangement joins TRBV15 to TRBJ2-6, with D perhaps matching TRBD1 (6 bases). Germline assignment: CDR1 LNHNV and CDR2 YYDKDF (reference sequence). The CDR3 is 15 residues long. CDR3 in DNA: TGTGCCACCGAAAATGGACAGTCTGGAGCCAACGTCCTGACTTTC. Protein sequence: CATENGQSGANVLTF.

The chain combines TRBV5-6 with TRBJ2-1, with 7 bases identical to TRBD2. This CDR3 is 12 amino acids long. Per the germline V gene, CDR1 is SGHDT and CDR2 is YYEEEE. Trimming took 10 bases from V and 9 from J; bases not matched to a gene: 10. The CDR3 here is CAAGTAGIEQFF. In DNA, the CDR3 is TGTGCCGCGGGTACAGCGGGGATTGAGCAGTTCTTC.

This sequence joins TRBV28 and TRBJ2-7, with 10 nucleotides matching TRBD1. Trimming at V came to 4 bases and at J to 6 bases, leaving 9 bases not matched to a gene. CDR1 is MDHEN and CDR2 is SYDVKM in the germline V gene. This CDR3 spans 15 amino acids. CDR3 bases: TGTGCCAGCAGTTCCCTCGACAGGGGGCTGAGCGAGCAGTACTTC. It codes for CASSSLDRGLSEQYF.

V gene TRBV28 combines with J gene TRBJ1-2; D call uncertain. From germline, CDR1 is MDHEN and CDR2 SYDVKM. The CDR3 consists of 13 residues. V was trimmed by 2 bases and J by 2 bases, leaving 6 bases between them. The CDR3, as DNA: TGTGCCAGCAGTTTAGCGGGAAACTATGGCTACACCTTC. It encodes CASSLAGNYGYTF.

This clone was recorded only once. The chain joins TRBV5-5 to TRBJ2-5, with TRBD2 matching 10 bases. This CDR3 is 15 amino acids long. Germline CDR1 SGHKS, CDR2 YYEKEE (reference sequence). The V and J ends lost 4 bases and 5 bases, in that order; junction bases with no gene match: 8. In DNA, the CDR3 is TGTGCCAGCAGCCCCCAGGGACTAGCGAGGGAGACCCAGTACTTC. Translating it yields CASSPQGLARETQYF.

This sequence joins TRBV5-4 and TRBJ2-2; D is unresolved. The V and J ends lost 1 base and 1 base respectively, with 5 bases between them. There are 14 residues in the CDR3. Germline CDR1 reads SGHNT; CDR2 reads YYREEE (reference sequence). The CDR3 loop reads CASSLNLNTGELFF. For the CDR3, the DNA is TGTGCCAGCAGCTTGAATCTGAACACCGGGGAGCTGTTTTTT. Supplemented by reference TRBV5-4 and TRBJ2-2, the full variable domain reads ETGVTQSPTHLIKTRGQQVTLRCSSQSGHNTVSWYQQALGQGPQFIFQYYREEENGRGNFPPRFSGLQFPNYSSELNVNALELDDSALYLCASSLNLNTGELFFGEGSRLTVL.

V is TRBV4-1 and J is TRBJ2-5; TRBD1 is a possible D gene (5 bases). Deletions cut 3 bases from V and 4 bases from J, with 12 bases between. CDR3 size: 14 residues. Germline-derived CDR1 and CDR2 are MGHRA and YSYEKL. CDR3 nucleotides: TGCGCCAGCAGCCAGGCGGACACCCCAGAGACCCAGTACTTC. Its protein is CASSQADTPETQYF.

The chain has TRBV28 and TRBJ1-5, with 9 positions matching TRBD1. The CDR3 extends over 14 amino acids. CDR1 and CDR2 from the germline V gene are MDHEN and SYDVKM. The junction had 10 bases not matched to a gene; V was cut back by 10 bases and J by 6 bases. The CDR3 DNA reads TGTGCCACACGTTGGACAGGGGCTGGTCAGCCCCAGCATTTT. This encodes CATRWTGAGQPQHF.

The genes are TRBV19 and TRBJ2-1; 10 positions agree with TRBD2. V lost 4 bases and J lost 6; bases outside the gene matches: 6. The CDR3 contains 15 residues. Germline CDR1 and CDR2: LNHDA and SQIVND (reference sequence). CDR3 in amino acids: CASSTPGLAFNEQFF. CDR3 DNA: TGTGCCAGTAGTACGCCGGGACTAGCGTTCAATGAGCAGTTCTTC. The full variable domain, in which reference TRBV19 and TRBJ2-1 provide the parts outside the CDR3, is DGGITQSPKYLFRKEGQNVTLSCEQNLNHDAMYWYRQDPGQGLRLIYYSQIVNDFQKGDIAEGYSVSREKKESFPLTVTSAQKNPTAFYLCASSTPGLAFNEQFFGPGTRLTVL.